The 22 T cell receptor beta chains listed next were all sequenced from one sample in a study of blood T cell repertoires in COVID-19. Sequencing used immunoSEQ multiplex PCR; TCRdb keeps in-frame clones, though not all of them. This sample has 50,000 to 65,000 clones; approximately 81% occur once, and the top ten carry about 16%. The specimen was peripheral blood. The receptors here all came from a man between 60 and 75 years old with COVID-19, enrolled during active disease.

V gene TRBV9 combines with J gene TRBJ2-5, with 8 nucleotides matching TRBD1. This CDR3 region has 15 residues. The junction had 8 bases not matched to a gene; V was cut back by 2 bases and J by 5 bases. CDR1 and CDR2 (germline): SGDLS, YYNGEE. Here the CDR3 DNA reads TGTGCCAGCAGCGTGGGGGCAGGGGGCGCGGAGACCCAGTACTTC. Translating it yields CASSVGAGGAETQYF.

V usage is TRBV30 and J usage is TRBJ1-4, with 7 bases lining up with TRBD1. V lost 3 bases, J lost 8 bases, and 12 bases stayed unmatched. This CDR3 has 15 amino acids. Germline V gene lookup returns CDR1 GTSNPN and CDR2 SVGIG (reference sequence). For the CDR3, the DNA is TGTGCCTGGAGACTCCGGGACAGCCTTCGGGAAAAACTGTTTTTT. Translated: CAWRLRDSLREKLFF.

The chain joins TRBV19 to TRBJ1-5; 10 bases are a match to TRBD1. Per the germline V gene, CDR1 is LNHDA and CDR2 is SQIVND (reference sequence). CDR3 length equals 15 residues. Trimming took 7 bases from V and 2 from J; bases not matched to a gene: 5. CDR3 sequence (DNA): TGTGCCAGTAAGGACAGGGGGAGAGGCAATCAGCCCCAGCATTTT. It specifies CASKDRGRGNQPQHF.

This clone was recorded only once. V is TRBV30 and J is TRBJ2-1, with 7 bases lining up with TRBD1. The germline gives CDR1 GTSNPN, CDR2 SVGIG (reference sequence). After removal of 0 bases from V and 8 bases from J, the junction contained 4 bases not matched to a gene. The length of the CDR3 is 13 residues. CDR3 DNA sequence: TGTGCCTGGAGTGTACACAGGGGCTATGAGCAGTTCTTC. This sequence encodes CAWSVHRGYEQFF.

The chain joins TRBV4-1 to TRBJ2-7, with D possibly TRBD1 on 5 matching bases. Deletions cut 2 bases from V and 5 bases from J, with 13 bases between. This CDR3 contains 14 residues. CDR1 and CDR2 from the germline V gene are MGHRA and YSYEKL. The CDR3 coding sequence is TGCGCCAGCAGCCAAACACAGGTTAGGGACGAGCAGTACTTC. This codes for CASSQTQVRDEQYF.

CDR3 protein: CASSYDRGHEQYF. CDR3 sequence (DNA): TGTGCCAGCAGTTATGACAGGGGCCACGAGCAGTACTTC. The chain carries TRBV7-3 and TRBJ2-7; 8 bases are shared with TRBD1. The J segment lost 5 bases and the V segment lost 6 bases, leaving 6 bases of the junction unmatched. This CDR3 is 13 amino acids long. Germline V CDR1 and CDR2: SGHTA, FQGTGA.

The genes are TRBV12-5 and TRBJ2-2; TRBD1 agrees at 8 bases. The CDR3 consists of 15 residues. The germline V gene has CDR1 LGHNT and CDR2 FRNRAP. V lost 1 base, J lost 7 bases, and 5 bases stayed unmatched. CDR3 DNA: TGTGCTAGTGGTTTGGGGACAGGGAGGATCGGGGAGCTGTTTTTT. It codes for CASGLGTGRIGELFF.

The chain employs TRBV6-5 and TRBJ1-1; TRBD1 matches at 7 bases. The CDR3 covers 13 residues. Unmatched junction bases numbered 7, after V lost 7 bases and J lost 5 bases. Germline V CDR1 and CDR2: MNHEY, SVGAGI. The DNA for the CDR3 is TGTGCCAGCATTAACAGGGGCCGGACTGAAGCTTTCTTT. Residues: CASINRGRTEAFF.

V and J are TRBV19 and TRBJ2-1, with 11 nucleotides matching TRBD2. Germline CDR1 reads LNHDA; CDR2 reads SQIVND (reference sequence). CDR3 size: 16 residues. Trimming removed 3 bases from V and 8 bases from J; junction bases left unmatched: 9. In DNA, the CDR3 is TGTGCCAGTAGTATTCTATTAGCGGGAGGGCCCCATGAGCAGTTCTTC. Its translation: CASSILLAGGPHEQFF.

The chain couples TRBV5-1 to TRBJ2-1; 7 bases map to TRBD2. The V segment lost 3 bases and the J segment 7 bases; nucleotides outside the gene matches: 7. The CDR3 contains 14 residues. The germline V gene encodes CDR1 SGHRS and CDR2 YFSETQ. The CDR3 nucleotides read TGCGCCAGCAGCTATTCGGGAGGCGTAAATGAGCAGTTCTTC. Encoded protein: CASSYSGGVNEQFF.

The J gene is TRBJ2-2, the V gene TRBV28; D gene ambiguous. The germline gives CDR1 MDHEN, CDR2 SYDVKM. The CDR3 is 14 residues long. Trimming stripped 4 bases from V and 4 bases from J, with 10 bases between. The DNA for the CDR3 is TGTGCCAGCAGTTCTCCCAGCGTCACCGGGGAGCTGTTTTTT. Protein product: CASSSPSVTGELFF.

This rearrangement joins TRBV6-6 to TRBJ2-2; D might be TRBD1 (6 bases). From germline, CDR1 is MNHNY and CDR2 SVGAGI (reference sequence). This CDR3 is 14 amino acids long. Deletions cut 8 bases from V and 5 bases from J, with 15 bases between. CDR3: CASRPGASTGELFF. CDR3 DNA: TGTGCCAGCCGACCAGGGGCCTCGACCGGGGAGCTGTTTTTT.

V usage is TRBV28 and J usage is TRBJ1-5; D is unresolved. V lost 8 bases, J lost 4 bases, and 18 bases lay in between. Germline CDR1 MDHEN, CDR2 SYDVKM. CDR3 length equals 15 residues. The CDR3 spells CASQTYPTRNQPQHF. Here the CDR3 DNA reads TGTGCCAGCCAAACTTACCCCACCCGAAATCAGCCCCAGCATTTT.

The V call is TRBV29-1, the J call TRBJ1-1; tentative D call: TRBD1 (6 bases). Trimming took off 6 bases at V and 5 bases at J, with 16 bases between the two ends. CDR1 and CDR2 (germline): SQVTM, ANQGSEA. The CDR3 is made up of 13 amino acids. The CDR3 loop reads CSVGRGGSTEAFF. Here the CDR3 DNA reads TGCAGCGTGGGGAGGGGGGGTAGTACTGAAGCTTTCTTT.

In regard to this clone: At the DNA level, this CDR3 is encoded by other sequences in the same sample as well. This chain links TRBV9 with TRBJ1-6; 8 bases are a match to TRBD1. The J segment lost 7 bases and the V segment lost 3 bases, leaving 6 bases of the junction unmatched. The CDR3 covers 15 residues. Germline values: CDR1 SGDLS, CDR2 YYNGEE. The CDR3, as DNA: TGTGCCAGCAGCGCCGGACAGGGCGGGAATTCACCCCTCCACTTT. Translated: CASSAGQGGNSPLHF.

The sample holds one count of this clone. This chain connects TRBV14 to TRBJ1-2, with no clear D. Trimming pared 1 base from V and 2 bases from J, leaving 5 bases between. CDR3 length: 13 residues. Looked up from germline, CDR1 is SGHDN and CDR2 is FVKESK. The CDR3 DNA follows: TGTGCCAGCAGCCAAGGGCAGAACTATGGCTACACCTTC. Translating gives CASSQGQNYGYTF. Based on the CDR3 plus reference TRBV14 and TRBJ1-2, the full variable domain is EAGVTQFPSHSVIEKGQTVTLRCDPISGHDNLYWYRRVMGKEIKFLLHFVKESKQDESGMPNNRFLAERTGGTYSTLKVQPAELEDSGVYFCASSQGQNYGYTFGSGTRLTVV.

The J gene is TRBJ2-4, the V gene TRBV9; 7 bases align to TRBD1. Looked up from germline, CDR1 is SGDLS and CDR2 is YYNGEE. V shed 4 bases and J 7 bases; nucleotides not matched to a gene: 8. The CDR3 is made up of 14 amino acids. CDR3 region: CASSYQGDGNIQYF. In nucleotides, the CDR3 is TGTGCCAGCAGCTATCAGGGGGATGGGAACATTCAGTACTTC.

The chain links TRBV5-6 to TRBJ1-5; 8 positions match TRBD1. This CDR3 is 14 amino acids long. Trimming cost V 2 bases and J 7 bases; bases outside gene matches: 5. The germline gives CDR1 SGHDT, CDR2 YYEEEE. The CDR3 spells CASSFWTGNQPQHF. The CDR3 coding sequence is TGTGCCAGCAGCTTCTGGACAGGGAACCAGCCCCAGCATTTT.

This chain links TRBV14 with TRBJ1-6; TRBD1 matches at 9 bases. The CDR3 contains 15 residues. The V segment lost 4 bases and the J segment 13 bases; nucleotides outside the gene matches: 11. Germline-derived CDR1 and CDR2 are SGHDN and FVKESK. In DNA, the CDR3 is TGTGCCAGCAGCCTTACAGGGGGCCCTCATTACCCCCTCCACTTT. Translating gives CASSLTGGPHYPLHF.

This clone was counted only a few times. V and J are TRBV7-3 and TRBJ2-3, with 7 bases matching TRBD2. Unmatched junction bases numbered 12, after V lost 1 base and J lost 14 bases. Germline CDR1 SGHTA, CDR2 FQGTGA. The CDR3 runs to 14 residues. CDR3 region: CASSLNGDGTMLYF. In DNA form, the CDR3 reads TGTGCCAGCAGCTTAAATGGGGACGGGACTATGTTGTATTTT.

The gene calls are TRBV10-3 and TRBJ2-3; TRBD2 matches at 9 bases. V lost 10 bases to trimming and J lost 9 bases; unmatched junction nucleotides: 8. The germline V gene has CDR1 ENHRY and CDR2 SYGVKD. The CDR3 extends over 12 amino acids. The CDR3 coding sequence is TGTGCCAGCGGGAGGGTGAGTCAGACGCAGTATTTT. It is translated as CASGRVSQTQYF.

The sample holds a few counts of this clone. The genes are TRBV3-1 (or the pseudogene TRBV3-2) and TRBJ1-1; D might be TRBD1 (5 bases). The CDR3 length is 15 residues. Germline assignment: CDR1 LGHDT and CDR2 YNNKEL (reference sequence). V was clipped by 0 bases and J by 5 bases, with 13 bases between them. The chain's CDR3 is CASSQDGGIYTEAFF. Here the CDR3 DNA reads TGTGCCAGCAGCCAAGATGGGGGGATATATACTGAAGCTTTCTTT.